One and the same sample provided the 22 T cell receptor beta chains below, sequenced in a study of PD-1 blockade in mismatch repair-deficient tumors. Clones were sequenced by immunoSEQ multiplex PCR, and TCRdb holds only the in-frame ones, with some missing. Of 75,000 to 85,000 clones listed, over 75% were seen once; the top ten hold just over 2.5%. The sample here was peripheral blood, taken 12 weeks after starting pembrolizumab. The receptors shown here come from an adult with mismatch repair-deficient cancer.

J is TRBJ1-3 and V is TRBV30; D unclear. Looked up from germline, CDR1 is GTSNPN and CDR2 is SVGIG (reference sequence). This CDR3 contains 15 residues. Trimming cost V 3 bases and J 0 bases, with 12 bases left between them. CDR3 sequence (DNA): TGTGCCTGGAGGGCTTCCGGAATCTCTGGAAACACCATATATTTT. Its protein product is CAWRASGISGNTIYF.

The chain recombines TRBV11-3 with TRBJ1-1; D is unresolved. CDR1 and CDR2 from the germline V gene are SGHNT and YENEEA. V dropped 4 bases and J dropped 10 bases, with 10 bases sitting between them. The length of the CDR3 is 11 residues. In DNA form, the CDR3 reads TGTGCCAGCAGCTCCCGGGGAGGAGCTTTCTTT. This sequence encodes CASSSRGGAFF.

The chain joins TRBV25-1 to TRBJ1-1; no clear D. Trimming cost V 6 bases and J 7 bases, with 9 bases left between them. This CDR3 has 11 residues. Germline loops: CDR1 MGHDK, CDR2 SYGVNS. In DNA, the CDR3 is TGTGCCAGCAGACTAAATTTTGAAGCTTTCTTT. Protein sequence: CASRLNFEAFF.

The V and J genes are TRBV6-5 and TRBJ2-7; 8 nucleotides line up with TRBD1. CDR3 size: 15 residues. CDR1 MNHEY and CDR2 SVGAGI come from the germline V gene. After removal of 2 bases from V and 0 bases from J, the junction contained 3 bases not matched to a gene. CDR3 protein: CASSYLGQGSYEQYF. The CDR3 coding sequence is TGTGCCAGCAGTTACCTAGGACAGGGCTCCTACGAGCAGTACTTC.

This clone counts as large (0.1 to 1%). The V gene is TRBV4-2, the J gene TRBJ1-3; TRBD1 is a possible D gene (6 bases). The germline V gene encodes CDR1 LGHNA and CDR2 YNFKEQ. This CDR3 has 15 amino acids. V was clipped by 0 bases and J by 4 bases, with 10 bases between them. As DNA, the CDR3 is TGTGCCAGCAGCCAAGATGAGGGGGGAGGAAACACCATATATTTT. It codes for CASSQDEGGGNTIYF.

V and J are TRBV29-1 and TRBJ1-2; D perhaps matches TRBD1 (5 bases). The CDR3 has 12 residues. Trimming removed 5 bases at V and 2 bases at J, with 9 bases between. CDR1 and CDR2 from the germline V gene are SQVTM and ANQGSEA. The CDR3 protein is CSVRKGNYGYTF. In DNA, the CDR3 is TGCAGCGTTAGGAAGGGGAACTATGGCTACACCTTC.

The chain has TRBV4-1 and TRBJ1-5; possible D gene TRBD1, 6 bases. Germline CDR1 reads MGHRA; CDR2 reads YSYEKL. CDR3 length: 15 residues. The germline V and J ends were trimmed by 2 bases and 3 bases, with 11 bases remaining between them. CDR3 residues: CASSQQGLLNQPQHF. The CDR3, as DNA: TGCGCCAGCAGCCAACAGGGGCTCCTCAATCAGCCCCAGCATTTT.

The chain links TRBV5-1 to TRBJ2-1; 10 bases fit TRBD2. The V gene's germline CDR1 is SGHRS and CDR2 YFSETQ. With 7 bases clipped from V and 6 bases from J, the junction kept 13 bases outside the gene matches. This CDR3 region has 16 residues. In nucleotides, the CDR3 is TGCGCCAGCCGTGAGGCTAGCGGGAGAGTTAGCAATGAGCAGTTCTTC. It codes for CASREASGRVSNEQFF.

The V call is TRBV2, the J call TRBJ1-4; D is unresolved. The CDR3 sequence is 15 residues long. In germline, CDR1 is SNHLY, CDR2 FYNNEI. Trimming removed 7 bases from V and 3 bases from J, with 15 bases in between. The CDR3 DNA reads as TGTGCCAGCATGGGGAGTGAAGGTGCTAATGAAAAACTGTTTTTT. Translating it yields CASMGSEGANEKLFF.

This sequence joins TRBV9 and TRBJ2-1, with 14 bases identical to TRBD2. Trimming at V came to 3 bases and at J to 5 bases, leaving 10 bases not matched to a gene. Germline lookup yields CDR1 SGDLS and CDR2 YYNGEE. The CDR3 totals 18 residues. The chain's CDR3 is CASSGKPGLAGGNNEQFF. In DNA form, the CDR3 reads TGTGCCAGCAGCGGCAAACCCGGACTAGCGGGAGGAAACAATGAGCAGTTCTTC.

The chain recombines TRBV18 with TRBJ2-3; D gene ambiguous. The CDR3 has 15 residues. The ends were cut back, 2 bases at V and 0 bases at J, with 9 bases in the middle. The germline CDR1 and CDR2 sequences are KGHSH and LQKENI. In DNA form, the CDR3 reads TGTGCCAGCTCACCAGCAGCACTAAGCACAGATACGCAGTATTTT. Translated, it gives CASSPAALSTDTQYF.

V gene TRBV11-2 combines with J gene TRBJ2-1; D may be TRBD2 (5 bases). The CDR3 sequence is 14 residues long. V was clipped by 2 bases and J by 4 bases, with 9 bases between them. The germline gives CDR1 SGHAT, CDR2 FQNNGV. CDR3 sequence reads: CASSLSGSYNEQFF. The CDR3 nucleotides are TGTGCCAGCAGCTTATCGGGATCGTACAATGAGCAGTTCTTC.

V and J are TRBV7-9 and TRBJ1-4, with D possibly TRBD1 on 6 matching bases. The V gene lost 9 bases and the J gene lost 6 bases, with 14 bases spanning the gap. Germline assignment: CDR1 SEHNR and CDR2 FQNEAQ (reference sequence). The CDR3 has 13 residues. CDR3 DNA sequence: TGTGCCAGTGCTCCGGGGGCCGATGAAAAACTGTTTTTT. Its protein product is CASAPGADEKLFF.

The genes are TRBV10-1 and TRBJ1-1; the match to TRBD1 covers 9 bases. The ends lost 10 bases at V and 7 bases at J; junction bases unmatched: 10. CDR3 length: 13 amino acids. CDR1 and CDR2 (germline): WNHNN, SYGVQD (reference sequence). CDR3 DNA: TGCGCCATCCCGACAGGGGGGACGGATGAAGCTTTCTTT. This encodes CAIPTGGTDEAFF.

This CDR3 reads CASSGRGIAGIQYF. The CDR3 DNA follows: TGCGCCAGCAGTGGCAGGGGAATCGCGGGCATTCAGTACTTC. J is TRBJ2-4 and V is TRBV10-2, with D perhaps TRBD1 (6 bases). V lost 4 bases and J 9 bases, leaving 16 bases between the germline ends. Germline V gene sequence: CDR1 WSHSY, CDR2 SAAADI. The CDR3 is 14 residues long.

V gene TRBV5-6 combines with J gene TRBJ1-2; D is unclear. Germline CDR1 SGHDT, CDR2 YYEEEE. This CDR3 has 11 amino acids. V lost 3 bases and J 8 bases, leaving 8 bases between the germline ends. The CDR3 nucleotides read TGTGCCAGCAGCTCGATGACCGGCTACACCTTC. This codes for CASSSMTGYTF.

The CDR3, as DNA: TGTGCCAGCACTACGATTGGGACTCCAAACAATGAGCAGTTCTTC. Encoded protein: CASTTIGTPNNEQFF. The V and J genes are TRBV7-9 and TRBJ2-1; tentatively, D is TRBD2 (6 bases). CDR3 length: 15 amino acids. The V end was cut by 7 bases, the J end by 5 bases, with 18 bases between. Germline assignment: CDR1 SEHNR and CDR2 FQNEAQ (reference sequence).

This clone was detected only a few times. The rearrangement uses TRBV6-5 and TRBJ1-2, with unresolved D. This CDR3 comprises 15 residues. Per the germline V gene, CDR1 is MNHEY and CDR2 is SVGAGI. With 2 bases removed from V and 6 bases from J, the gap between germline ends came to 16 bases. CDR3 sequence: CASSYGSGGLDGYTF. CDR3 coding DNA: TGTGCCAGCAGTTACGGATCCGGAGGCCTTGATGGCTACACCTTC.

The chain has TRBV4-3 and TRBJ2-7; the D is unclear. Trimming pared 1 base from V and 5 bases from J, leaving 15 bases between. The CDR3 covers 15 residues. CDR1 is LGHNA and CDR2 is YSLEER in the germline V gene. The CDR3 sequence: CASSQGRRPVHEQYF. CDR3 in DNA: TGCGCCAGCAGCCAAGGGCGACGGCCAGTTCACGAGCAGTACTTC.

V gene TRBV19 combines with J gene TRBJ2-1; D tentatively fits TRBD1 or TRBD2 (5 bases each). V was shortened by 5 bases and J by 4 bases, with 15 bases between the two germline ends. Germline V gives CDR1 LNHDA, CDR2 SQIVND (reference sequence). The CDR3 is 15 amino acids. Here the CDR3 DNA reads TGTGCCAGTAGTGCTTTAGGGGAGCCGTACAATGAGCAGTTCTTC. This codes for CASSALGEPYNEQFF.

The CDR3 coding sequence is TGTGCCAGCAGCTTGGCGGGGAGGGACACAGATACGCAGTATTTT. Its protein is CASSLAGRDTDTQYF. V and J are TRBV11-2 and TRBJ2-3; 7 nucleotides line up with TRBD2. With V trimmed by 3 bases and J by 2 bases, 5 bases remained unmatched. The CDR3 contains 15 residues. The germline V gene has CDR1 SGHAT and CDR2 FQNNGV.

V and J are TRBV7-8 and TRBJ1-2; 9 positions agree with TRBD1. CDR1 is SGHVS, CDR2 FQNEAQ, per germline. The CDR3 consists of 15 residues. J gave up 4 bases and V 4 bases, and 7 bases lay outside the gene matches. CDR3 in amino acids: CASSYGTGNLYGYTF. CDR3 DNA sequence: TGTGCCAGCAGCTACGGGACAGGGAACCTCTATGGCTACACCTTC.